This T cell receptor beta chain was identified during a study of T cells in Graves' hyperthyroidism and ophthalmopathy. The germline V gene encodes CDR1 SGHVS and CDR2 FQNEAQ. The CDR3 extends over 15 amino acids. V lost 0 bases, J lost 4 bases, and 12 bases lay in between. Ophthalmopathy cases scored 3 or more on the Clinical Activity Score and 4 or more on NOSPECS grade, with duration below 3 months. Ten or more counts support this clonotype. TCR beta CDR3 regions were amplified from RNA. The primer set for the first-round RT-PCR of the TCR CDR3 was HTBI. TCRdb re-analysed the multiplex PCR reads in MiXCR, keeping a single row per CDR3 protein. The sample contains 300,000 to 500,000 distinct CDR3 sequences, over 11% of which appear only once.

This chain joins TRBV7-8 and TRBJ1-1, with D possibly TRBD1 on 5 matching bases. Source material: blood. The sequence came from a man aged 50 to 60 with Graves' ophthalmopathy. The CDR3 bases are TGTGCCAGCAGCTTAGCGCTCGGTGGGGGCACTGAAGCTTTCTTT. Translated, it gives CASSLALGGGTEAFF.